The clone carrying this T cell receptor (beta chain) occurred many times. Amplified regions were TCR beta CDR3 sequences from RNA transcripts. In the first-round RT-PCR of the TCR CDR3, the HTBI primer set was used. TCRdb ran MiXCR on the multiplex PCR reads and lists one entry per CDR3 protein. The sample comprises 250,000 to 300,000 distinct CDR3 sequences, approximately 19% of which are singletons, and under 40% rests with the top ten. The germline V gene encodes CDR1 KGHSH and CDR2 LQKENI. The V end was cut by 3 bases, the J end by 3 bases, with 12 bases between. The length of the CDR3 is 15 residues. The data derive from a study of T cells in Graves' hyperthyroidism and ophthalmopathy. Diagnoses were made from clinical symptoms, serum measures (thyroxine and TRAb), thyroid ultrasound and orbital computed tomography.

The V and J genes are TRBV18 and TRBJ1-5, with D possibly TRBD1 on 6 matching bases. The sample was blood. The receptor comes from a man aged 45-65 years with Graves' ophthalmopathy. The CDR3 coding sequence is TGTGCCAGCTCACCCCAAAGGGGGGCCAATCAGCCCCAGCATTTT. It codes for CASSPQRGANQPQHF. Full variable domain (rest looked up from reference TRBV18 and TRBJ1-5): NAGVMQNPRHLVRRRGQEARLRCSPMKGHSHVYWYRQLPEEGLKFMVYLQKENIIDESGMPKERFSAEFPKEGPSILRIQQVVRGDSAAYFCASSPQRGANQPQHFGDGTRLSIL.